Presented here are 18 T cell receptor beta chains from one specimen sequenced in a study of lymphopenia after photon versus proton radiotherapy. Using immunoSEQ multiplex PCR, the repertoire was profiled, and TCRdb retains in-frame clones only, with some absent. The table records 55,000 to 70,000 clones, approximately 91% of them present only once. The sample in question was peripheral blood, obtained from a patient treated with photon-based radiotherapy. These receptors came from a woman aged 70-85 years with pancreatic cancer.

The chain recombines TRBV9 with TRBJ2-3, with no clear D. Per the germline V gene, CDR1 is SGDLS and CDR2 is YYNGEE. Trimming took off 0 bases at V and 1 base at J, with 9 bases between the two ends. CDR3 length equals 15 residues. Here the CDR3 reads CASSVASGGTDTQYF. The CDR3 DNA reads TGTGCCAGCAGCGTAGCTTCAGGAGGCACAGATACGCAGTATTTT.

CDR3 coding DNA: TGTGCCACCAGCAGAGATAAGACGGGCTTTGGGGCCAACGTCCTGACTTTC. Translated, it gives CATSRDKTGFGANVLTF. J is TRBJ2-6 and V is TRBV15; D call uncertain. This CDR3 contains 17 residues. The germline V gene has CDR1 LNHNV and CDR2 YYDKDF (reference sequence). V was clipped by 0 bases and J by 3 bases, with 12 bases between them.

The chain employs TRBV6-6 and TRBJ2-7, with a tentative D call TRBD2 (5 bases). The CDR3 spans 13 residues. The V gene lost 8 bases and the J gene lost 9 bases, with 20 bases spanning the gap. Germline V lookup: CDR1 MNHNY, CDR2 SVGAGI (reference sequence). This CDR3 reads CASGLLLGFGQYF. The CDR3 coding sequence is TGTGCCAGCGGACTGCTCCTGGGCTTTGGGCAGTACTTC.

This clone showed up just once. The V and J genes are TRBV11-2 and TRBJ2-4; the D is unclear. The V gene lost 7 bases and the J gene lost 13 bases, with 17 bases spanning the gap. CDR1 SGHAT and CDR2 FQNNGV come from the germline V gene. The length of the CDR3 is 12 residues. The CDR3 is CASIYTVGPQYF. Written as DNA, the CDR3 is TGTGCCAGCATCTATACGGTAGGCCCACAGTACTTC.

The chain employs TRBV4-1 and TRBJ1-1; the D gene is possibly TRBD1 (5 bases). Trimming cost V 3 bases and J 0 bases, with 17 bases left between them. Germline V CDR1 and CDR2: MGHRA, YSYEKL. The length of the CDR3 is 17 residues. In DNA, the CDR3 is TGCGCCAGCAGCCACCTTCCACGGGGGGTTTTGAACACTGAAGCTTTCTTT. Encoded protein: CASSHLPRGVLNTEAFF.

The V and J genes are TRBV25-1 and TRBJ2-5; 10 bases line up with TRBD1. The germline gives CDR1 MGHDK, CDR2 SYGVNS. This CDR3 contains 16 residues. Trimming took 1 base from V and 3 from J; bases not matched to a gene: 5. The CDR3 spells CASSEFGGQGKETQYF. The CDR3 DNA follows: TGTGCCAGCAGTGAATTCGGGGGACAGGGGAAAGAGACCCAGTACTTC. Full variable domain (remainder filled in from reference TRBV25-1 and TRBJ2-5): EADIYQTPRYLVIGTGKKITLECSQTMGHDKMYWYQQDPGMELHLIHYSYGVNSTEKGDLSSESTVSRIRTEHFPLTLESARPSHTSQYLCASSEFGGQGKETQYFGPGTRLLVL.

The CDR3, as DNA: TGTGCCTGGAGGGGACTGATTTGGGAGCAGTTCTTC. It translates to CAWRGLIWEQFF. J is TRBJ2-1 and V is TRBV30, with D perhaps matching TRBD2 (6 bases). Trimming stripped 3 bases from V and 10 bases from J, with 13 bases between. From germline, CDR1 is GTSNPN and CDR2 SVGIG (reference sequence). The CDR3 is made up of 12 amino acids.

This chain uses TRBV6-1 with TRBJ2-7; no reliable D call. Per germline, CDR1 MNHNS and CDR2 SASEGT. V dropped 6 bases and J dropped 5 bases, with 8 bases sitting between them. The CDR3 has 11 amino acids. This chain's CDR3 is CASSEQHEQYF. DNA of the CDR3: TGTGCCAGCAGCGAACAGCACGAGCAGTACTTC.

This sequence joins TRBV6-6 and TRBJ2-7; D possibly corresponds to TRBD1 (5 bases). Between the trimmed V and J ends, which lost 2 bases and 1 base, there was a span of 12 bases. The CDR3 loop spans 15 amino acids. Germline CDR1 is MNHNY and CDR2 is SVGAGI (reference sequence). The CDR3 DNA reads TGTGCCAGCAGTTACAGTTGGGGCAATTCCTACGAGCAGTACTTC. Protein sequence: CASSYSWGNSYEQYF.

This clone appeared a single time. This chain links TRBV29-1 with TRBJ2-7; D is possibly TRBD2 (6 bases). This CDR3 spans 16 amino acids. V lost 7 bases and J 0 bases, leaving 22 bases between the germline ends. Germline V gives CDR1 SQVTM, CDR2 ANQGSEA. In nucleotides, the CDR3 is TGCAGCGCCGGTGGTGGCGGGCGGGGAAGCTCCTACGAGCAGTACTTC. As protein: CSAGGGGRGSSYEQYF.

The chain joins TRBV23-1 to TRBJ2-3; a possible D gene is TRBD2 (6 bases). TRBV23-1 is an ORF for which the function is uncertain. With 4 bases removed from V and 8 bases from J, the gap between germline ends came to 10 bases. The CDR3 is made up of 12 amino acids. The CDR3: CASSLLGGTQYF. Here the CDR3 DNA reads TGCGCCAGCAGTCTCCTGGGGGGTACGCAGTATTTT.

The J gene is TRBJ2-7, the V gene TRBV10-3; tentatively, D is TRBD2 (6 bases). The V end was cut by 8 bases, the J end by 2 bases, with 16 bases between. The CDR3 is 14 amino acids. Germline CDR1 is ENHRY and CDR2 is SYGVKD. CDR3 nucleotides: TGTGCCATCTGCAAGGAGGGCCCCCCCTACGAGCAGTACTTC. This encodes CAICKEGPPYEQYF.

This chain uses TRBV6-1 with TRBJ2-5; the match to TRBD1 covers 7 bases. The V gene's germline CDR1 is MNHNS and CDR2 SASEGT. There are 15 residues in the CDR3. V shed 7 bases, J shed 2 bases, and the junction held 10 bases outside the gene matches. CDR3 bases: TGTGCCAGCAAGGGGGCGTGGACAGTTCAAGAGACCCAGTACTTC. Translation gives CASKGAWTVQETQYF.

This chain connects TRBV20-1 to TRBJ1-1, with no clear D. Germline CDR1 reads DFQATT; CDR2 reads SNEGSKA (reference sequence). Trimming removed 3 bases from V and 6 bases from J, with 8 bases in between. The CDR3 has 11 residues. CDR3 nucleotides: TGCAGTGCTAGGGGCCCTTCTGAAGCTTTCTTT. It specifies CSARGPSEAFF.

This chain's CDR3 is CATGQETARGYTF. The CDR3 DNA sequence: TGTGCCACCGGACAGGAGACGGCTCGTGGCTACACCTTC. V usage is TRBV2 and J usage is TRBJ1-2, with 7 bases that match TRBD1. Germline V CDR1 and CDR2: SNHLY, FYNNEI. The CDR3 length is 13 residues. With 10 bases clipped from V and 7 bases from J, the junction kept 12 bases outside the gene matches.

The chain carries TRBV7-2 and TRBJ2-3; D not certain. Germline loops: CDR1 SGHTA, CDR2 FQGNSA. The CDR3 has 16 amino acids. Trimming took 5 bases from V and 5 from J, leaving 20 bases between them. The DNA of the CDR3 is TGTGCCAGCAGCCCCGGTCTGGGCGGTGGATTAGATACGCAGTATTTT. Translation gives CASSPGLGGGLDTQYF.

This sequence joins TRBV25-1 and TRBJ2-7; D is unclear. V lost 2 bases, J lost 0 bases, and 5 bases lay in between. The CDR3 totals 13 residues. CDR1 and CDR2 from the germline V gene are MGHDK and SYGVNS. CDR3 loop: CASSEPNSYEQYF. CDR3 sequence (DNA): TGTGCCAGCAGTGAACCCAACTCCTACGAGCAGTACTTC.

This chain uses TRBV5-1 with TRBJ1-2, with 7 bases matching TRBD1. Per the germline V gene, CDR1 is SGHRS and CDR2 is YFSETQ. The CDR3 loop spans 17 amino acids. Trimming took 4 bases from V and 2 from J; bases not matched to a gene: 14. The DNA of the CDR3 is TGCGCCAGCAGCACCGGCGGACAGGAATTTCGAAACTATGGCTACACCTTC. Amino acids: CASSTGGQEFRNYGYTF.